This TCR beta chain was recovered during a study of blood T cell repertoires in COVID-19 (TCRdb year 2020). At the level of the whole study: The collaborator samples originated in the United States, Italy and Spain and spanned the acute and convalescent phases of COVID-19. The material from the prospective study consisted of cDNA or gDNA derived from T cells, B-cell-depleted T cells, or PBMCs. Subjects who had been exposed to COVID-19, were actively infected with it, or had recovered from it provided the deeply sampled blood TCRbeta repertoires that made up the dataset. A freely available public database, intended as a resource for researchers studying the immune response to SARS-CoV-2, is where the repertoires were released. Samples were obtained from the ongoing ImmuneRACE study (first 160 participants) and from about 1,300 subjects provided by 6 global collaborators. Nearly every sample came with metadata listing a de-identified subject ID, COVID-19 status, age in years and sex. HLA class I and class II types, where available, came from metadata supplied by the sample provider rather than from assay-based typing. The paper as a whole reports these results and caveats: The amount of clinical and demographic metadata varied by source and participant and was provided uncurated.

The immunoSEQ Assay, a bias-controlled multiplex PCR, was used to amplify TCRbeta CDR3 regions from genomic DNA. On the authors' methods: The number of nucleated cells in each sample was estimated by amplification of reference gene primers within the assay. To quantify the absolute abundance of each unique TCRbeta CDR3 rearrangement, sequence reads were collapsed and filtered. For each sample, productive Simpson clonality was calculated as the square root of Simpson's diversity index across productive rearrangements. TCRdb holds this immuneACCESS table with in-frame rearrangements only. Some clones are missing; in checked studies, unresolved V genes explain under half, and the rest has no known cause. From that table come the V and J calls and clone size; the DNA was used to work out D and trimming. The sample data list approximately 47,000 clones, and roughly 84% of these were observed just once. The ten largest clones represent less than 6.5% of the sample.

CDR1 and CDR2 are drawn from the germline V gene: SGHVS, FQNEAQ. The CDR3 goes from the cysteine to the phenylalanine over 15 residues. The retained sequence is limited to the CDR3, 45 bases, with the frame set at the first base. V ends up 5 bases short and J 5 bases short, with an unmatched junction base count of 10. The collaborating institutions used their own protocols to collect whole blood in K2EDTA tubes. For TCRbeta analysis, collaborator samples were shipped as frozen whole blood, as isolated PBMCs, or as DNA extracted from either sample type. About this clone itself: Its recognized antigen is unknown. No base quality values were provided; no much bigger clone lies one nucleotide off.

The chain uses TRBV7-8 and TRBJ2-7; TRBD2 lines up with 9 middle nucleotides. Sequencing was done on a sample of peripheral blood. This TCR was recovered from an older woman with acute or convalescent COVID-19. The CDR3 reads as follows: CASSLREAGGNEQYF. The DNA is TGTGCCAGCAGCCTCCGTGAAGCGGGGGGAAACGAGCAGTACTTC.